This T cell receptor beta chain is from a study of OX40 agonist ivuxolimab in advanced cancers. Study information: Three patients, one with hepatocellular carcinoma and two with cutaneous melanoma, responded partially.

The V gene's germline CDR1 is LNHDA and CDR2 SQIVND (reference sequence). V trimming: 5 bases; J trimming: 8 bases; junction bases outside the gene matches: 11. The CDR3 loop spans 15 amino acids. Measured with immunoSEQ multiplex PCR; TCRdb has only the in-frame clones, and not every one. The sample yields 65,000 to 70,000 clones, around 90% seen once. Sequenced material: CD4+ or CD8+ T cells sorted from blood, taken in a trial of the OX40 agonist ivuxolimab. The clonotype was recovered from an adult with an advanced solid tumor such as melanoma, head and neck, liver or kidney cancer. The chain links TRBV19 to TRBJ1-4; 7 positions agree with TRBD1. The CDR3 protein is CASSPWTGLYEKLFF. The CDR3 DNA reads TGTGCCAGTAGTCCGTGGACAGGCTTGTACGAAAAACTGTTTTTT.